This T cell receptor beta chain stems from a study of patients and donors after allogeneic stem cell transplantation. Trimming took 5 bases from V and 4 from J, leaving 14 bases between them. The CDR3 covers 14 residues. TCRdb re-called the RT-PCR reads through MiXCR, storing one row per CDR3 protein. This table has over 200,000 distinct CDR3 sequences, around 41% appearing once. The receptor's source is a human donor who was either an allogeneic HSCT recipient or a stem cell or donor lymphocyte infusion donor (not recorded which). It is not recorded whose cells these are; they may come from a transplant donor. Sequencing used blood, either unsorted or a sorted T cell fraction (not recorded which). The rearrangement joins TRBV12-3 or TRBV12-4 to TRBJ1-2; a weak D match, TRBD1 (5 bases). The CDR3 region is CASSLGWGFYGYTF. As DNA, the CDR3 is TGTGCCAGCAGTCTAGGTTGGGGGTTCTATGGCTACACCTTC.